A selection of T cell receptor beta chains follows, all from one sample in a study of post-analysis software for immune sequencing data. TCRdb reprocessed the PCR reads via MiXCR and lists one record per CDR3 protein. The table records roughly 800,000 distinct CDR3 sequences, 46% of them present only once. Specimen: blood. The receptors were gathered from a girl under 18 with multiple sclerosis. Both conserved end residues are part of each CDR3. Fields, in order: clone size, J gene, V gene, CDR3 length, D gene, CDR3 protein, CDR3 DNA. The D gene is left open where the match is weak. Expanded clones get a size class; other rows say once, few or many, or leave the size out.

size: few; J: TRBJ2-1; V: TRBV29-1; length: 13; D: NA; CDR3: CSVEQVSNNEQFF; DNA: TGCAGCGTTGAACAGGTTAGCAACAATGAGCAGTTCTTC
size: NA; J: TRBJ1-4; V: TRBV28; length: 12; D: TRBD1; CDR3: CASSTGQRKLFF; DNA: TGTGCCAGCAGTACGGGACAGCGAAAACTGTTTTTT
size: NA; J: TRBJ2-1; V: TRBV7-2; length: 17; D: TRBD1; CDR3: CASSLVRGTADYNEQFF; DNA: TGTGCCAGCAGCTTAGTCAGAGGGACAGCCGACTACAATGAGCAGTTCTTC
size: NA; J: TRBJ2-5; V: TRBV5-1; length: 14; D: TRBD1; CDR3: CASRDTGARETQYF; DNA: TGCGCCAGCCGTGATACAGGGGCTCGGGAGACCCAGTACTTC
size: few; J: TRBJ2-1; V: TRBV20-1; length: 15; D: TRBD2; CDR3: CSARDGGRAYNEQFF; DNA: TGCAGTGCTAGAGATGGCGGGAGGGCTTACAATGAGCAGTTCTTC
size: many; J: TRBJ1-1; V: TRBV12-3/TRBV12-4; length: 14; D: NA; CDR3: CASSLGGGGSEAFF; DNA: TGTGCCAGCAGTTTAGGAGGGGGAGGGTCTGAAGCTTTCTTT
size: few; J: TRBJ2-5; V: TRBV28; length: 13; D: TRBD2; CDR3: CASMIDPSGVKYF; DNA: TGTGCCAGCATGATCGACCCTAGCGGCGTGAAGTACTTC
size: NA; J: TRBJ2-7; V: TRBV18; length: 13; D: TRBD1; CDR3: CASSPLDRAEQYF; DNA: TGTGCCAGCTCACCACTGGACAGGGCCGAGCAGTACTTC
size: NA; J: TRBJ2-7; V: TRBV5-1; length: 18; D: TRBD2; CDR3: CASSLRSGRESGSYEQYF; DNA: TGCGCCAGTTCCCTCCGGTCGGGCAGGGAGAGCGGGAGCTACGAGCAGTACTTC
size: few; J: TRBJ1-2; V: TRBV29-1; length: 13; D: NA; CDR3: CSADGTANYGYTF; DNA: TGCAGCGCCGACGGGACGGCGAACTATGGCTACACCTTC
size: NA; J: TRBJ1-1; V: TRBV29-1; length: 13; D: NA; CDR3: CSVEAPGNTEAFF; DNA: TGCAGCGTTGAAGCCCCAGGTAACACTGAAGCTTTCTTT
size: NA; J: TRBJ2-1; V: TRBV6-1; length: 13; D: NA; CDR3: CASSLRRAGEQFF; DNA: TGTGCCAGCAGTTTACGGAGGGCGGGTGAGCAGTTCTTC
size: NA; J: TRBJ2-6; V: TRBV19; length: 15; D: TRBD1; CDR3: CAARDSPSGANVLTF; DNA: TGTGCCGCCCGGGACAGTCCCTCTGGGGCCAACGTCCTGACTTTC
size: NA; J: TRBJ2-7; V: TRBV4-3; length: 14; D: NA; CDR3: CASSQEYSTYEQYF; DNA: TGCGCCAGCAGCCAAGAATATTCAACCTACGAGCAGTACTTC
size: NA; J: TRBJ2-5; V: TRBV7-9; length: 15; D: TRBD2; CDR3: CASSWGSGNQETQYF; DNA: TGTGCCAGCAGCTGGGGTAGCGGGAACCAAGAGACCCAGTACTTC
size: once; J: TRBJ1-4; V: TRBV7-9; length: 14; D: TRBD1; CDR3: CASSNGQANEKLFF; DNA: TGTGCCAGCAGCAACGGACAGGCTAATGAAAAACTGTTTTTT
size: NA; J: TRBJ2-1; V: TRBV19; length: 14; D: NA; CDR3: CASRVTDISGEQFF; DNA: TGTGCCAGTAGGGTGACAGATATATCAGGGGAGCAGTTCTTC
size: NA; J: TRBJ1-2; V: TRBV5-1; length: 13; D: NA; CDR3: CASSSPAQDGYTF; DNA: TGCGCCAGCAGCTCTCCCGCACAGGATGGCTACACCTTC
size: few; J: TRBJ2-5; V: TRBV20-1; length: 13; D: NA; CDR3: CSASLTGRETQYF; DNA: TGCAGTGCTAGCCTGACAGGGAGGGAGACCCAGTACTTC
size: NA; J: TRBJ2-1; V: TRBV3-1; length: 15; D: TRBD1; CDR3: CASSAEGTGGNEQFF; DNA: TGTGCCAGCAGCGCAGAGGGAACAGGGGGCAATGAGCAGTTCTTC
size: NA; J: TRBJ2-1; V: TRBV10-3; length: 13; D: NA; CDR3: CAISGDHYNEQFF; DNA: TGTGCCATCAGTGGGGACCACTACAATGAGCAGTTCTTC
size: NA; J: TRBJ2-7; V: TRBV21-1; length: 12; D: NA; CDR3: CAPRGEVYEQYF; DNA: TGTGCCCCGCGGGGGGAGGTCTACGAGCAGTACTTC
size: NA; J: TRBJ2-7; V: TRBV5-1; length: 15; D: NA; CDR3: CASSLATGSAYEQYF; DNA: TGCGCCAGCAGCTTGGCGACAGGATCCGCCTACGAGCAGTACTTC
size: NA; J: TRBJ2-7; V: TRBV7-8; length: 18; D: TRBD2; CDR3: CASSLVFGQTGRKYEQYF; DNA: TGTGCCAGCAGCTTAGTTTTTGGGCAGACCGGGAGGAAGTACGAGCAGTACTTC
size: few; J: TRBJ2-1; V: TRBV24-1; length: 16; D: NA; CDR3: CATSDLKGSSYNEQFF; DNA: TGTGCCACCAGTGATTTGAAGGGGAGCTCCTACAATGAGCAGTTCTTC
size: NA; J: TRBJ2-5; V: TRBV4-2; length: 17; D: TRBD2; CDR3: CASSQEPLAGGGETQYF; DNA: TGTGCCAGCAGCCAAGAACCGCTAGCGGGAGGGGGAGAGACCCAGTACTTC
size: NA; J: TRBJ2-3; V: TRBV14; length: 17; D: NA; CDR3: CASSQGFRGWSTDTQYF; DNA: TGTGCCAGCAGCCAAGGGTTTCGGGGATGGAGTACAGATACGCAGTATTTT
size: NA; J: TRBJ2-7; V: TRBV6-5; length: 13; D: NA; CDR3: CASSYEITAEQYF; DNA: TGTGCCAGCAGTTATGAGATAACAGCCGAGCAGTACTTC
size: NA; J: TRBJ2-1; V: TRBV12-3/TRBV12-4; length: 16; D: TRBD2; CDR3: CASSFVGLGLYNEQFF; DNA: TGTGCCAGCAGTTTTGTCGGACTAGGTCTTTACAATGAGCAGTTCTTC
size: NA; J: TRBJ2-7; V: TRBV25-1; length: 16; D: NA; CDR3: CASPRGTGQHSYEQYF; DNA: TGTGCCAGCCCCAGGGGAACAGGTCAGCACTCCTACGAGCAGTACTTC
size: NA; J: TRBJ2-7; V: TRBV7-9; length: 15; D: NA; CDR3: CASSLAQGSGDEQYF; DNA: TGTGCCAGCAGCTTAGCACAGGGGAGCGGGGACGAGCAGTACTTC